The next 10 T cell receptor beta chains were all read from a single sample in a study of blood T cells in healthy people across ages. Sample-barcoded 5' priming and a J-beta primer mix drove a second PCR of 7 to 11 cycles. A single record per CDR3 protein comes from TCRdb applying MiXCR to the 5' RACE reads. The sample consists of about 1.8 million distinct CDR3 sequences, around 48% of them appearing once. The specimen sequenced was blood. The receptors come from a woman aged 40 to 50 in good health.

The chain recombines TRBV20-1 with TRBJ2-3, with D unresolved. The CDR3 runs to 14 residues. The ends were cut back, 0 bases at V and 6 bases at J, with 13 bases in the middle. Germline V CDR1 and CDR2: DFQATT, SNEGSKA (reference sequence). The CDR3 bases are TGCAGTGCTAGAGACCTGCGCGGAATGGATACGCAGTATTTT. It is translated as CSARDLRGMDTQYF.

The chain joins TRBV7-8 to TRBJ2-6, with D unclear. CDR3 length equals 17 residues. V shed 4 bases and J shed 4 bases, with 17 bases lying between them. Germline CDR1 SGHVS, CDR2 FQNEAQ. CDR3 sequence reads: CASSSFSGASGANVLTF. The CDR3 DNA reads TGTGCCAGCAGCTCTTTCTCGGGTGCCTCCGGGGCCAACGTCCTGACTTTC. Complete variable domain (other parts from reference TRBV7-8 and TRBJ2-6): GAGVSQSPRYKVAKRGQDVALRCDPISGHVSLFWYQQALGQGPEFLTYFQNEAQLDKSGLPSDRFFAERPEGSVSTLKIQRTQQEDSAVYLCASSSFSGASGANVLTFGAGSRLTVL.

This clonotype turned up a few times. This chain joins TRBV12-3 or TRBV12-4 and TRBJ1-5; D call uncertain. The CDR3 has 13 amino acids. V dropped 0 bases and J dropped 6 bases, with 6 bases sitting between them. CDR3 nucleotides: TGTGCCAGCAGTTTAGCGTCATCTCAGCCCCAGCATTTT. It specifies CASSLASSQPQHF.

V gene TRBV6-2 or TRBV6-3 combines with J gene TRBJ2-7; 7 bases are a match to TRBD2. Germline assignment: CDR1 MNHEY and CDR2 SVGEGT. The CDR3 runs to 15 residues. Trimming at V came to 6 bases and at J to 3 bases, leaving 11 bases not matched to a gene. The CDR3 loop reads CASRFLAGRRYEQYF. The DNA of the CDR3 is TGTGCCAGCAGATTCTTAGCGGGCCGTCGCTACGAGCAGTACTTC.

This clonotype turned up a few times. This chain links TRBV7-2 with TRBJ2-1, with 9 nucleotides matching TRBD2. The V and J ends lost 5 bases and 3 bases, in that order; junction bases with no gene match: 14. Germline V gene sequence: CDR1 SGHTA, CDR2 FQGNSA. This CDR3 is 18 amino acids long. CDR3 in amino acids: CASSTGTSLSLFYNEQFF. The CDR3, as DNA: TGTGCCAGCAGCACCGGGACTAGCCTTTCCCTTTTCTACAATGAGCAGTTCTTC.

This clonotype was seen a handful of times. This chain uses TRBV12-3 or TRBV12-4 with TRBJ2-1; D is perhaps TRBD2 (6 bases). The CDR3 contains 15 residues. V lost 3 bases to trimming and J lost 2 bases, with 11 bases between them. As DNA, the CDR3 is TGTGCCAGCAGTTTTCAGGGAGGCGCCTACAATGAGCAGTTCTTC. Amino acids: CASSFQGGAYNEQFF.

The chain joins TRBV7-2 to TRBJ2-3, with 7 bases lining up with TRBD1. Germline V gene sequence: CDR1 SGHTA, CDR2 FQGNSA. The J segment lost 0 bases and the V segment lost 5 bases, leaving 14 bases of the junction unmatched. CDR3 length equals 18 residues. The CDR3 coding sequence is TGTGCCAGCAGCCCGCGACAGGGTTCTAAGGCTAGCACAGATACGCAGTATTTT. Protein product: CASSPRQGSKASTDTQYF.

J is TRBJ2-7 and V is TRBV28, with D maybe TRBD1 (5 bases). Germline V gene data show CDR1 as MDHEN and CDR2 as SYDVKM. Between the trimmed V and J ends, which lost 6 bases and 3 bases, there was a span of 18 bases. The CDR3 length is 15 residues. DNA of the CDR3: TGTGCCAGCAGCCTCCCCCGGACACTGTACTACGAGCAGTACTTC. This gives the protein CASSLPRTLYYEQYF.

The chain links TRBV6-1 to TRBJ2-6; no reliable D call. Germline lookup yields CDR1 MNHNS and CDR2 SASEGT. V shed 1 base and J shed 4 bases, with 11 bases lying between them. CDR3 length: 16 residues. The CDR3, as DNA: TGTGCCAGCAGTGAAGGGATGGGCTCGGGGGCCAACGTCCTGACTTTC. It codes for CASSEGMGSGANVLTF.

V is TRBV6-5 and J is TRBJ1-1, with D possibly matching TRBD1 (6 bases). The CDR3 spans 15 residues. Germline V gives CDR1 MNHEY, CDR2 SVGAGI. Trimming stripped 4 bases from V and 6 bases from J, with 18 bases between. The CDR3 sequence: CASSSGVRPGSEAFF. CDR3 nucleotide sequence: TGTGCCAGCAGTTCAGGGGTCCGTCCTGGGTCTGAAGCTTTCTTT.